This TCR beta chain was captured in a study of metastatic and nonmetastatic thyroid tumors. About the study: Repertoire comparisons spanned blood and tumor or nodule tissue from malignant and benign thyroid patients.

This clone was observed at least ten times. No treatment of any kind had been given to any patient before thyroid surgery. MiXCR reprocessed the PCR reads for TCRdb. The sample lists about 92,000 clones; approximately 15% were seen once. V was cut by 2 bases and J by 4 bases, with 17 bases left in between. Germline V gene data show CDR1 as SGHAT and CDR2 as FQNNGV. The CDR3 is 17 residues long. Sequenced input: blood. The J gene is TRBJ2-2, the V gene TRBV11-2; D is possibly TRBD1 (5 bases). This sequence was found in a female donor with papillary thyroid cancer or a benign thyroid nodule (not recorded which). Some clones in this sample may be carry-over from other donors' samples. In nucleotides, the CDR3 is TGTGCCAGCAGCTTAAATAGGGGATTGGGTAGCACCGGGGAGCTGTTTTTT. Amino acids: CASSLNRGLGSTGELFF. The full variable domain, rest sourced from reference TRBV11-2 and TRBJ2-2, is EAGVAQSPRYKIIEKRQSVAFWCNPISGHATLYWYQQILGQGPKLLIQFQNNGVVDDSQLPKDRFSAERLKGVDSTLKIQPAKLEDSAVYLCASSLNRGLGSTGELFFGEGSRLTVL.